This TCR beta chain was recorded in a study of technical replicates of blood from several donors. Germline lookup yields CDR1 MDHEN and CDR2 SYDVKM. The CDR3 is 13 amino acids. Trimming cost V 5 bases and J 1 base, with 8 bases left between them. The assay was immunoSEQ multiplex PCR, and TCRdb's table has in-frame clones only and misses some. Of tens of thousands of clones detected, 90% to 98% appear once; the ten largest clones hold around 0.2%. Sequencing was carried out using T cells isolated from PBMCs. This TCR came from a human donor in good health. The rearrangement uses TRBV28 and TRBJ1-2; D is unclear. CDR3 region: CASSPTVNYGYTF. The DNA of the CDR3 is TGTGCCAGCAGTCCTACCGTTAACTATGGCTACACCTTC.